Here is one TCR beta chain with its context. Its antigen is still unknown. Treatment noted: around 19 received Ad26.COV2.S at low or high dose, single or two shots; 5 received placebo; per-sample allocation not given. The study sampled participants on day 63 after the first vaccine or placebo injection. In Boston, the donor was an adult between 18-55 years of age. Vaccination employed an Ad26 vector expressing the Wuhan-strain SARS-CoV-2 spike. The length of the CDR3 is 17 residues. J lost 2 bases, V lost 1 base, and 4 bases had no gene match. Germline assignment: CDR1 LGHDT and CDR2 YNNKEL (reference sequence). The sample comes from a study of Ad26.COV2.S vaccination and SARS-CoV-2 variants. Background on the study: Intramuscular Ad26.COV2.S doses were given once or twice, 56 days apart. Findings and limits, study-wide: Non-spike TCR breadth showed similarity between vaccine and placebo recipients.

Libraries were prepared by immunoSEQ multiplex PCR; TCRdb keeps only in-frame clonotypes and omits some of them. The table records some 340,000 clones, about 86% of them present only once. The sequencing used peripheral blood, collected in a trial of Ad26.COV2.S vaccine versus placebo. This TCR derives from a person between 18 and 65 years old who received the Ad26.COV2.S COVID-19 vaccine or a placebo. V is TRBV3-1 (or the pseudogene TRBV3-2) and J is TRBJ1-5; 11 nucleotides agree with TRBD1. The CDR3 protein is CASSQGTGGFRNQPQHF. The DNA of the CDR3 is TGTGCCAGCAGCCAAGGGACAGGGGGCTTCCGCAATCAGCCCCAGCATTTT.